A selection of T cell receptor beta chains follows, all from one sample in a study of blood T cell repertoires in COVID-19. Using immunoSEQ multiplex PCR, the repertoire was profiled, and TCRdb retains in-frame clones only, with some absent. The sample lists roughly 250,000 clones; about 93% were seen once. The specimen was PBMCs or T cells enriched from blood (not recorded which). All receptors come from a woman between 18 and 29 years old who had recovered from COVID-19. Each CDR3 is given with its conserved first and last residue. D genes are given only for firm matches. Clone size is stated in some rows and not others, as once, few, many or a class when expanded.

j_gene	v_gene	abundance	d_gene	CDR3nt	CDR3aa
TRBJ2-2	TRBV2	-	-	TGTGCCAGCTCCTTTTCCGGGGAGCTGTTTTTT	CASSFSGELFF
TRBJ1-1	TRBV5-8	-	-	TGTGCCAGCAGCTTGCGTTCCAGGGTCGGCACTGAAGCTTTCTTT	CASSLRSRVGTEAFF
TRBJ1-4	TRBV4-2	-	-	TGTGCCAGCAGCCAAGACAGGGTTGCAAAACTGTTTTTT	CASSQDRVAKLFF
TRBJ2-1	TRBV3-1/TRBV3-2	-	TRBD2	TGTGCCAGCTCTAGCGGGACTCCGGACCAGAATTACAATGAGCAGTTCTTC	CASSSGTPDQNYNEQFF
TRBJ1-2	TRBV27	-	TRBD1	TGTGCCAGCAGCATAGGGGGCGGGAACTATGGCTACACCTTC	CASSIGGGNYGYTF
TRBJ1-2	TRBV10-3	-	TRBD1	TGTGCCATCAGAAACGGACAGGAAGATGGCTACACCTTC	CAIRNGQEDGYTF
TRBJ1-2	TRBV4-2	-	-	TGTGCCAGCAGCCAAGGGAGAGGGACTGATGACTATGGCTACACCTTC	CASSQGRGTDDYGYTF
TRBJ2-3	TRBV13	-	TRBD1	TGTGCCAGCAGCCCCTCACAGGGGCCAGATACGCAGTATTTT	CASSPSQGPDTQYF
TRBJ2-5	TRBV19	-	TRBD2	TGTGCCAGTAGTATAAGACTGGGGGGGACCCAAGAGACCCAGTACTTC	CASSIRLGGTQETQYF
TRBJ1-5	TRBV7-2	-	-	TGTGCCAGCAGCTTAGTGTCGGTGAATCAGCCCCAGCATTTT	CASSLVSVNQPQHF
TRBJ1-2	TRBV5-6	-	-	TGTGCCAGCAGCCCCCCCTCCGGGCCGGGTGGAGGTGGCTACACCTTC	CASSPPSGPGGGGYTF
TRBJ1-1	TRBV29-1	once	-	TGCAGCGCCTCCCCGGGTGTAACTGAAGCTTTCTTT	CSASPGVTEAFF
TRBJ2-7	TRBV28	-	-	TGTGCCTCAGGGGGCGGCGGGAGTGGTAATTACGAGCAGTACTTC	CASGGGGSGNYEQYF
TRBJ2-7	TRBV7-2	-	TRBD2	TGTGCCAGCAGCCGGCCTAGCGGGAGGGGCCACGAGCAGTACTTC	CASSRPSGRGHEQYF
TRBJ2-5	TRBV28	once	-	TGTGCCAGCAGTCCCCCCGACACGCAAGAGACCCAGTACTTC	CASSPPDTQETQYF
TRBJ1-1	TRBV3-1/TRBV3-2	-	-	TGTGCCAGCAGTCGGACTGCTATGAACACTGAAGCTTTCTTT	CASSRTAMNTEAFF
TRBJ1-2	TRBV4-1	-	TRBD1	TGCGCCAGCAGCCAAGTTCGGGACAGGTCCTATGGCTACACCTTC	CASSQVRDRSYGYTF
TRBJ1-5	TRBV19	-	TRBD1	TGTGCCAGTAGTACCGGACAGGGGGCGGGACAGCCCCAGCATTTT	CASSTGQGAGQPQHF
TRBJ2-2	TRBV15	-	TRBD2	TGTGCCACCAGCAGAGAGGCCTTGGTAGCGGGAACCGGGGAGCTGTTTTTT	CATSREALVAGTGELFF
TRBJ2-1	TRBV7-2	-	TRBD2	TGTGCCAGCAGCTTAGATGCGGGGGGGGGATACAATGAGCAGTTCTTC	CASSLDAGGGYNEQFF
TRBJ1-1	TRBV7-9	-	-	TGTGCCAGCAGCTTAGGCGGGGGAAGGACTGAAGCTTTCTTT	CASSLGGGRTEAFF
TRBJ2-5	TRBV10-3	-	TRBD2	TGTGCCATCAGCGTAGCGGGGGGCCAAGAGACCCAGTACTTC	CAISVAGGQETQYF
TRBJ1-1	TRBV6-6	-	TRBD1	TGTGCCAGCAGGGGGACAGGTCCCATGAACACTGAAGCTTTCTTT	CASRGTGPMNTEAFF
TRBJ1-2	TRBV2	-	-	TGTGCCAGCAGTGTTCCTCGGGGGTCGGGCTACACCTTC	CASSVPRGSGYTF
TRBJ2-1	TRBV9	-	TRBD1	TGTGCCAGCAGCGTAGCAGGGACAGGGGGGAACAATGAGCAGTTCTTC	CASSVAGTGGNNEQFF
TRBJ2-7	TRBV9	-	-	TGTGCCAGCAGCGTAAGTGAAGGGGGTCCCTACGAGCAGTACTTC	CASSVSEGGPYEQYF
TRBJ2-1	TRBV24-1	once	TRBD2	TGTGCCACCAGTTTGACTAGCGGGGGTCCCTGTTTAAGCTCCTACAATGAGCAGTTCTTC	CATSLTSGGPCLSSYNEQFF
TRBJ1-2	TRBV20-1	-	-	TGCAGTGCTACTGATTTAAATGGCTACACCTTC	CSATDLNGYTF
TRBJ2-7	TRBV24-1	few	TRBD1	TGTGCCACCAGGAAAAGGGGGCTGGGCGAGCAGTACTTC	CATRKRGLGEQYF